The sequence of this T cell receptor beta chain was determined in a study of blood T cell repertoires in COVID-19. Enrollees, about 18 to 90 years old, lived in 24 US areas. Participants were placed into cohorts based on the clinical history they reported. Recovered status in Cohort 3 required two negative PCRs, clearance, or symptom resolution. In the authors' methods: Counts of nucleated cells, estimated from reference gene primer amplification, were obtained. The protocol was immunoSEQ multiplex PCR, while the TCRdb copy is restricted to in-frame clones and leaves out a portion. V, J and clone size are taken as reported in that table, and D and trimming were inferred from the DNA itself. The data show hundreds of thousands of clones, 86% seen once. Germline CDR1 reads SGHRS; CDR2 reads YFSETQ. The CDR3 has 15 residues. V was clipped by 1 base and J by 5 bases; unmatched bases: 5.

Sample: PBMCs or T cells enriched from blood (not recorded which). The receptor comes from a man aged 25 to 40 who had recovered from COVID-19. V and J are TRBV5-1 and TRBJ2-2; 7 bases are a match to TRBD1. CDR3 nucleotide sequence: TGCGCCAGCAGCTTGTCAGGGGGTGATACCGGGGAGCTGTTTTTT. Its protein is CASSLSGGDTGELFF.